The T cell receptor (beta chain) described here comes from a study of cytomegalovirus exposure and HLA in healthy donors. Study outcomes and limitations: In a later analysis, at a false discovery rate of 0.05, 16,951 TCR beta sequences matched HLA alleles. For most TCR beta V segments, an earlier analysis put the productive rate at about 87% or about 30% of the time. It was only CMV serostatus that was available as immune exposure information.

Germline-derived CDR1 and CDR2 are SGHVS and FNYEAQ. CDR3 length equals 14 residues. Trimming cost V 1 base and J 3 bases; bases outside gene matches: 3. On this clone: Its cognate antigen is unknown.

In the PCR, 60 Vbeta and 13 Jbeta primers were used. Produced via immunoSEQ multiplex PCR; TCRdb's table is partial and in-frame only. This sample has about 98,000 clones; under 70% occur once, and the top ten carry 2% to 2.5%. The sample was PBMCs. This rearrangement joins TRBV7-6 to TRBJ2-7, with TRBD1 matching over 7 bases. The source of this sequence is a man aged 50-59 years in good health and CMV-seronegative. DNA for the CDR3: TGTGCCAGCAGCTTAGGACAGGGAATCTACGAGCAGTACTTC. The encoded protein is CASSLGQGIYEQYF.